These 11 T cell receptor beta chains were sequenced from one sample in a study of blood T cell repertoires in COVID-19. Assay: immunoSEQ multiplex PCR; the TCRdb copy retains only in-frame clones and omits some. There are just over 300,000 clones in the sample; nearly 90% occur only once, and 1.5% to 2% lies in the top ten. The sample consisted of peripheral blood. The source of these receptors is a woman aged 30 to 39 with COVID-19, enrolled during active disease.

The chain has TRBV19 and TRBJ1-3; possible D gene TRBD1, 5 bases. The length of the CDR3 is 16 residues. The V gene lost 5 bases and the J gene lost 4 bases, with 18 bases spanning the gap. Germline V gene data show CDR1 as LNHDA and CDR2 as SQIVND (reference sequence). This chain's CDR3 is CASSRSTTGFGNTIYF. The CDR3 DNA reads TGTGCCAGTAGTCGGAGCACCACAGGTTTCGGAAACACCATATATTTT.

The chain employs TRBV5-8 and TRBJ1-5; TRBD1 agrees at 9 bases. CDR1 and CDR2 (germline): SGHTS, YDEGEE. The CDR3 is made up of 19 amino acids. V was pared by 5 bases and J by 0 bases, with 15 bases of the junction left unmatched. Written as DNA, the CDR3 is TGTGCCAGCAGTTTAAAGCTGGGACAGGGCTCTCTTAGCAATCAGCCCCAGCATTTT. This sequence encodes CASSLKLGQGSLSNQPQHF.

The chain combines TRBV9 with TRBJ1-2, with TRBD1 identical over 7 bases. The V gene end was trimmed by 4 bases and the J gene end by 4 bases; junction bases not matched to a gene: 13. From germline, CDR1 is SGDLS and CDR2 YYNGEE. The CDR3 covers 16 residues. CDR3 bases: TGTGCCAGCAGCCCACAGACAGGGAGAAACCCCTATGGCTACACCTTC. Its translation is CASSPQTGRNPYGYTF.

V gene TRBV30 combines with J gene TRBJ2-3; tentatively, D is TRBD2 (6 bases). Germline values: CDR1 GTSNPN, CDR2 SVGIG (reference sequence). CDR3 length: 13 residues. The V end lost 5 bases, the J end lost 1 base, and 10 bases lay between the germline ends. CDR3 coding DNA: TGTGCCTGGGCCTGGGGGGGCACAGATACGCAGTATTTT. Its translation is CAWAWGGTDTQYF.

In this sample, this clone turned up a few times. The junction differs from germline at one of its ends, possibly a read error. This chain joins TRBV20-1 and TRBJ1-2, with 7 bases lining up with TRBD1. The CDR3 is made up of 9 amino acids. Germline V gene lookup returns CDR1 DFQATT and CDR2 SNEGSKA (reference sequence). CDR3 region: CSASGTAHF. The CDR3 coding sequence is TGCAGTGCCTCCGGGACAGCCCACTTC.

The chain employs TRBV12-3 or TRBV12-4 and TRBJ1-1; unclear D gene. The CDR3 has 11 residues. Between the trimmed V and J ends, which lost 3 bases and 10 bases, there was a span of 9 bases. The CDR3 region has the DNA TGTGCCAGCAGTTTCTGGCGAGGAGCTTTCTTT. Translation gives CASSFWRGAFF.

The CDR3 sequence: CASSFALAGVYEQYF. CDR3 nucleotides: TGCGCCAGCAGCTTCGCACTAGCGGGGGTGTACGAGCAGTACTTC. The rearrangement joins TRBV5-1 to TRBJ2-7, with 11 nucleotides matching TRBD2. Germline V CDR1 and CDR2: SGHRS, YFSETQ. This CDR3 spans 15 amino acids. V shed 2 bases and J 4 bases; nucleotides not matched to a gene: 5.

This clone showed up just once. This rearrangement joins TRBV10-3 to TRBJ1-6; 10 bases are shared with TRBD1. V gave up 4 bases and J gave up 10 bases; unmatched junction bases: 7. The CDR3 spans 15 residues. The germline V gene has CDR1 ENHRY and CDR2 SYGVKD. DNA for the CDR3: TGTGCCATCAGTGTATCCGGGACAGGGGCATCACCCCTCCACTTT. It codes for CAISVSGTGASPLHF.

This chain joins TRBV5-4 and TRBJ2-3; weak D call: TRBD2 (5 bases). Per the germline V gene, CDR1 is SGHNT and CDR2 is YYREEE (reference sequence). Between the trimmed V and J ends, which lost 2 bases and 2 bases, there was a span of 9 bases. This CDR3 comprises 14 residues. CDR3 in DNA: TGTGCCAGCAGCTTAGCGGCATACACAGATACGCAGTATTTT. This encodes CASSLAAYTDTQYF.

The V gene is TRBV3-1 (or the pseudogene TRBV3-2), the J gene TRBJ2-2, with a weak D call TRBD2 (6 bases). The V gene's germline CDR1 is LGHDT and CDR2 YNNKEL (reference sequence). Trimming took 0 bases from V and 5 from J, leaving 10 bases between them. This CDR3 region has 15 residues. The CDR3 DNA follows: TGTGCCAGCAGCCAAGACGGGGGAGGTACCGGGGAGCTGTTTTTT. This encodes CASSQDGGGTGELFF.

This clone came up once. The CDR3 DNA reads TGTGCCAGCAACCGACCCACGGACAGGGGTTCACCCCTCCACTTT. It yields the protein CASNRPTDRGSPLHF. V usage is TRBV27 and J usage is TRBJ1-6, with 9 bases fitting TRBD1. Germline V CDR1 and CDR2: MNHEY, SMNVEV (reference sequence). This CDR3 comprises 15 residues. V dropped 7 bases and J dropped 9; count of bases not matched to a gene: 10.